This T cell receptor beta chain was sequenced in a study of CD8 T cells in ankylosing spondylitis. General study points: Researchers report that disease-linked clones proved CD8+ and relatively rare in peripheral blood. Disease-linked clones were reportedly significantly enriched in matched ankylosing spondylitis synovial fluid. Characteristic, it appeared, of ankylosing spondylitis blood was a TCR beta motif of several highly homologous variants.

The CDR3 runs to 16 residues. V lost 5 bases, J lost 3 bases, and 6 bases stayed unmatched. With regard to this clonotype: The antigen is unknown.

5'-RACE, quantitative and with molecular barcodes, yielded the TCR beta libraries. TCRdb ran MiXCR on the 5' RACE reads and lists one entry per CDR3 protein. Found here are some 220,000 distinct CDR3 sequences, just under 7.5% of them singletons; the top ten hold 13% to 15%. The material sequenced was blood, either unsorted or a sorted T cell fraction (not recorded which). This chain links TRBV12-3 or TRBV12-4 with TRBJ2-1; 11 positions agree with TRBD2. This receptor was obtained from a male donor with ankylosing spondylitis. The CDR3 loop is CASSTGTSGYYNEQFF. The DNA for the CDR3 is TGTGCCAGCAGTACTGGGACTAGCGGTTACTACAATGAGCAGTTCTTC.